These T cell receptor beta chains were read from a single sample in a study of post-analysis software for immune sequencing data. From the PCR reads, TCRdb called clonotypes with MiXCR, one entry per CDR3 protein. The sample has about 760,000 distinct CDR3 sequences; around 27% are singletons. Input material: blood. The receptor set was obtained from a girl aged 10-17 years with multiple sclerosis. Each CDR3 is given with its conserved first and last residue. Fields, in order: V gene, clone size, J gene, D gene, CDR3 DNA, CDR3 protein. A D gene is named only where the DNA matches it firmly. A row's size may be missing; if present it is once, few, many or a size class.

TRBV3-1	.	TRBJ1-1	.	TGTGCCAGCGTTTTGGTGAACACTGAAGCTTTCTTT	CASVLVNTEAFF
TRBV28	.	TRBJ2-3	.	TGTGCCAGCAGTTTAATCCGGAACACAGATACGCAGTATTTT	CASSLIRNTDTQYF
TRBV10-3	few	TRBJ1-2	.	TGTGCCATCAGCGCAGGTTTTAACTATGGCTACACCTTC	CAISAGFNYGYTF
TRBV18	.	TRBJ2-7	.	TGTGCCAGCTCACCCCCGACAGGACCCTACGAGCAGTACTTC	CASSPPTGPYEQYF
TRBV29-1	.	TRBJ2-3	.	TGCAGCGTTGCGGGGAGCACAGATACGCAGTATTTT	CSVAGSTDTQYF
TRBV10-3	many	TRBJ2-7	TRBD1	TGTGCCATCACCTGGGACAGGGTTGCTAACTACGAGCAGTACTTC	CAITWDRVANYEQYF
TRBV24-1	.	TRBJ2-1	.	TGTGCCACCAGTGAGGGAGAGGCCTACAATGAGCGGTTCTTC	CATSEGEAYNERFF
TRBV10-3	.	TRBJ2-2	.	TGTGCCACCGGGAAAATATTCCGGGGCACCGGGGAGCTGTTTTTT	CATGKIFRGTGELFF
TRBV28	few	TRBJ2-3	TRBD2	TGTGCCAGCAGCCCGATTTTACAGCCTAGCGGGGGGTCCACAGATACGCAGTATTTT	CASSPILQPSGGSTDTQYF
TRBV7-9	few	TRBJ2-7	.	TGTGCCAGCAGCCCGCCAGACGGGTCCTACGAGCAGTACTTC	CASSPPDGSYEQYF
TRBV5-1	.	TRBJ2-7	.	TGCGCCAGCAGCCTGGAGGGACAGAACTACGAGCAGTACTTC	CASSLEGQNYEQYF
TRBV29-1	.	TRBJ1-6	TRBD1	TGCAGCGCTGGGACAGGGGGAAAGGATTCACCCCTCCACTTT	CSAGTGGKDSPLHF
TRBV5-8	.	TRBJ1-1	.	TGTGCCAGCAGCTTGTTACGGCGGCCGAACACTGAAGCTTTCTTT	CASSLLRRPNTEAFF
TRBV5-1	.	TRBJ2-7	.	TGCGCCAGCGGAGACCAGGTGGGCTACGAGCAGTACTTC	CASGDQVGYEQYF
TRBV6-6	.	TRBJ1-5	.	TGTGCCAGCAGTTACCTACTACCCGGACAGACAGATCAGCCCCAGCATTTT	CASSYLLPGQTDQPQHF
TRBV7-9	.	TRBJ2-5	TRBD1	TGTGCCAGCAGCTCTGGACAGGGGTACGGGGGAGTGGAGACCCAGTACTTC	CASSSGQGYGGVETQYF
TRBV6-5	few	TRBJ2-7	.	TGTGCCAGCAGTTACCGGGAAGATGAAACCTACGAGCAGTACTTC	CASSYREDETYEQYF
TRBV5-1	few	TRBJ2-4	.	TGCGCCAGCAGCTTGGAAACCTTTAGCATTCAGTACTTC	CASSLETFSIQYF
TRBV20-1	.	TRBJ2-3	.	TGCAGTGCTGAGGGGGGGACTTTGGATACGCAGTATTTT	CSAEGGTLDTQYF
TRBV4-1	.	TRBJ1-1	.	TGCGCCAGCAGCCAAGGGGGGGGAGGGAACACTGAAGCTTTCTTT	CASSQGGGGNTEAFF
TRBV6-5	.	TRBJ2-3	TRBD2	TGTGCCAGCAGTTCACCTAGCGGGAGGGCCTTATATACGCAGTATTTT	CASSSPSGRALYTQYF
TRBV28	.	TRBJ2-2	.	TGTGCCAGCAGTTTACTGGGGTCCGCGGGCACCGGGGAGCTGTTTTTT	CASSLLGSAGTGELFF
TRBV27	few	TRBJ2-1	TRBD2	TGTGCCAGCAGTACCCGGGGTAACGGGAGGCCTTACAATGAGCAGTTCTTC	CASSTRGNGRPYNEQFF
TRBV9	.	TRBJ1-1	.	TGTGCCAGCAGCACCTTCACCGGTCCAGGGGAAGCTTTCTTT	CASSTFTGPGEAFF
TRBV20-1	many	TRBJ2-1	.	TGCAGTGCCGCCGACAGTTTGCTAGCTCGCAATGAGCAGTTCTTC	CSAADSLLARNEQFF
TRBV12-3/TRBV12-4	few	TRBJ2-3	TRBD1	TGTGCCAGCAGTTTTGGGGACAGGGGATTGGCAGATACGCAGTATTTT	CASSFGDRGLADTQYF
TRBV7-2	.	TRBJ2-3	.	TGTGCCAGCAGCCCAGCCGTGGGCCGCCCCACAGATACGCAGTATTTT	CASSPAVGRPTDTQYF
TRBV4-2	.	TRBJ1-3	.	TGTGCCAGCAGCCAAGGGAGGGGAGATGGAAACACCATATATTTT	CASSQGRGDGNTIYF
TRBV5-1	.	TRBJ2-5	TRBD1	TGCGCCAGCAGCCGCGGGGACAGGGGGCAACGGGAGACCCAGTACTTC	CASSRGDRGQRETQYF
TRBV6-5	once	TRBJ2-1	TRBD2	TGTGCCAGCAGTTACTCGCGGGGGTTTTACAATAAGCAGTTCTTC	CASSYSRGFYNKQFF